The rows below give T cell receptor beta chains drawn from one sample of a study of T cells after yellow fever vaccination. Via MiXCR, TCRdb re-called the 5' RACE reads, giving one row per CDR3 protein. This table has about 340,000 distinct CDR3 sequences, roughly an eighth appearing once. The sample consisted of CD4+ T cells sorted from PBMCs, taken 15 days after the yellow fever booster vaccination. All receptors derive from a man aged 18 to 29 who received the YFV17D yellow fever vaccine. The CDR3 runs from the conserved cysteine through the conserved F or W. A D gene is named only where the DNA matches it firmly. Rows give clone size only sometimes, using once, few, many, or a class for an expanded clone.

clone_size,d_call,v_call,j_call,cdr3_aa,cdr3_nt
few,.,TRBV10-3,TRBJ1-1,CAISVTGYNTEAFF,TGTGCCATCAGTGTGACAGGCTACAACACTGAAGCTTTCTTT
.,.,TRBV21-1,TRBJ2-5,CASYLDTQYF,TGTGCCAGCTACCTAGACACCCAGTACTTC
.,TRBD2,TRBV6-2/TRBV6-3,TRBJ2-7,CASSYGRTSGSYEQYF,TGTGCCAGCAGTTACGGTAGGACTAGCGGTTCCTACGAGCAGTACTTC
.,TRBD1,TRBV12-3/TRBV12-4,TRBJ1-2,CASSSRTGERSGYGYTF,TGTGCCAGCAGTTCTCGGACAGGGGAAAGGTCAGGATATGGCTACACCTTC
few,.,TRBV9,TRBJ2-2,CASSVEGYNTGELFF,TGTGCCAGCAGCGTAGAAGGTTATAACACCGGGGAGCTGTTTTTT
.,TRBD2,TRBV20-1,TRBJ2-3,CSARDDGGAFADTQYF,TGCAGTGCTAGAGACGACGGGGGGGCCTTCGCAGATACGCAGTATTTT
.,.,TRBV5-4,TRBJ2-3,CASSWWGTRTDTQYF,TGTGCCAGCAGCTGGTGGGGGACCCGCACAGATACGCAGTATTTT
few,.,TRBV7-9,TRBJ2-5,CASMWQGKETQYF,TGTGCCAGCATGTGGCAGGGGAAAGAGACCCAGTACTTC
.,TRBD1,TRBV18,TRBJ2-5,CASSTGTGNNQETQYF,TGTGCCAGCTCGACAGGGACAGGGAATAATCAAGAGACCCAGTACTTC
many,.,TRBV4-2,TRBJ2-5,CASSQDLAGFGETQYF,TGTGCCAGCAGCCAAGATCTTGCAGGGTTTGGAGAGACCCAGTACTTC
few,.,TRBV12-3/TRBV12-4,TRBJ1-5,CASSPVDQPQHF,TGTGCCAGCAGTCCCGTCGATCAGCCCCAGCATTTT
.,.,TRBV10-3,TRBJ1-2,CAISGLVRGRGYTF,TGTGCCATCAGTGGGTTAGTCAGGGGAAGAGGCTACACCTTC
.,.,TRBV10-3,TRBJ1-2,CAISESGRTHGGYTF,TGTGCCATCAGTGAGTCCGGCAGGACCCATGGCGGCTACACCTTC
few,.,TRBV7-9,TRBJ1-4,CASSPTVFNEKLFF,TGTGCCAGCAGCCCTACCGTTTTTAATGAAAAACTGTTTTTT
few,.,TRBV29-1,TRBJ2-3,CSVGGGPSTDTQYF,TGCAGCGTTGGGGGAGGCCCCAGCACAGATACGCAGTATTTT
many,.,TRBV7-9,TRBJ1-6,CASSRPMGTSYNSPLHF,TGTGCCAGCAGCCGTCCGATGGGGACCTCCTATAATTCACCCCTCCACTTT
many,.,TRBV5-1,TRBJ2-5,CASSLDGQETQYF,TGCGCCAGCAGCTTGGACGGACAAGAGACCCAGTACTTC
.,TRBD1,TRBV7-8,TRBJ2-7,CASSFPGQGYEQYF,TGTGCCAGCAGCTTCCCGGGACAGGGCTACGAGCAGTACTTC
.,.,TRBV4-3,TRBJ2-3,CASSQAPRGDADTQYF,TGCGCCAGCAGCCAAGCCCCTAGGGGGGACGCAGATACGCAGTATTTT
few,.,TRBV5-1,TRBJ2-1,CASSFDYNEQFF,TGCGCCAGCAGCTTCGACTACAATGAGCAGTTCTTC
few,TRBD2,TRBV7-2,TRBJ2-3,CASSLARTSGGGTDTQYF,TGTGCCAGCAGCTTAGCGAGGACTAGCGGGGGGGGCACAGATACGCAGTATTTT
few,.,TRBV29-1,TRBJ2-1,CSVGAGSSYNEQFF,TGCAGCGTAGGGGCGGGTAGCTCCTACAATGAGCAGTTCTTC
.,TRBD2,TRBV11-2,TRBJ2-4,CASSPRASGGLGNIQYF,TGTGCCAGCAGCCCCCGAGCTAGCGGGGGCCTAGGTAACATTCAGTACTTC
once,.,TRBV15,TRBJ2-2,CATSSRTGELFF,TGTGCCACGTCCTCTCGGACCGGGGAGCTGTTTTTT
few,TRBD2,TRBV12-3/TRBV12-4,TRBJ2-3,CASSPSFIGLAGGSSTDTQYF,TGTGCCAGCAGTCCCTCATTTATAGGACTAGCGGGGGGATCTAGCACAGATACGCAGTATTTT
few,.,TRBV5-1,TRBJ1-6,CASSPRMGGDNSPLHF,TGCGCCAGCAGCCCCCGGATGGGGGGTGACAATTCACCCCTCCACTTT
.,.,TRBV28,TRBJ1-4,CATFLRTNEKLFF,TGTGCCACCTTTTTACGGACTAATGAAAAACTGTTTTTT
few,TRBD1,TRBV6-2/TRBV6-3,TRBJ1-2,CASSYSRQGSGYTF,TGTGCCAGCAGTTACTCAAGACAGGGAAGTGGCTACACCTTC
few,.,TRBV2,TRBJ2-7,CASTGPGYEQYF,TGTGCCAGCACAGGGCCTGGCTACGAGCAGTACTTC
.,.,TRBV5-1,TRBJ2-3,CASSQTHHFTDTQYF,TGCGCCAGCAGCCAAACTCACCATTTCACAGATACGCAGTATTTT
few,.,TRBV20-1,TRBJ2-5,CSGYLETQYF,TGCAGTGGATATTTGGAGACCCAGTACTTC
few,TRBD2,TRBV7-9,TRBJ2-2,CASSSAGAGELFF,TGTGCCAGCAGCTCAGCGGGGGCCGGGGAGCTGTTTTTT
.,.,TRBV18,TRBJ2-5,CASSPRDFQYF,TGTGCCAGCTCACCCAGGGACTTCCAGTACTTC
few,.,TRBV12-3/TRBV12-4,TRBJ2-7,CASRGVVEQYF,TGTGCCAGCAGGGGGGTAGTCGAGCAGTACTTC
.,TRBD2,TRBV30,TRBJ2-5,CAWTRTSGGQTQYF,TGTGCCTGGACCCGGACTAGCGGGGGCCAAACCCAGTACTTC
many,.,TRBV7-9,TRBJ2-3,CASSLGLLADTQYF,TGTGCCAGCAGCCTGGGCCTACTGGCAGATACGCAGTATTTT
.,.,TRBV3-1,TRBJ2-7,CASSQGPGRGSGYEQYF,TGTGCCAGCAGCCAAGGCCCGGGCAGGGGATCTGGCTACGAGCAGTACTTC
few,.,TRBV20-1,TRBJ1-5,CSAPRAGFSNQPQHF,TGCAGTGCTCCCCGAGCGGGGTTTAGCAATCAGCCCCAGCATTTT
many,.,TRBV20-1,TRBJ1-2,CSARFGGVDGYTF,TGCAGTGCTAGATTCGGAGGGGTGGATGGCTACACCTTC
.,.,TRBV5-8,TRBJ2-7,CASSSGMDVPGEQYF,TGTGCCAGCAGCAGTGGCATGGACGTTCCCGGCGAGCAGTACTTC
.,.,TRBV12-3/TRBV12-4,TRBJ1-1,CASSFQQANTEAFF,TGTGCCAGCAGTTTCCAACAGGCGAACACTGAAGCTTTCTTT
.,.,TRBV4-3,TRBJ1-1,CASSRGGSSTEAFF,TGCGCCAGCAGCAGAGGGGGGAGTAGCACTGAAGCTTTCTTT
few,TRBD1,TRBV19,TRBJ1-3,CASSRRQGNYISGNTIYF,TGTGCCAGTAGTAGGCGACAGGGGAACTATATCTCTGGAAACACCATATATTTT
.,.,TRBV3-1,TRBJ1-2,CASSQSVTTYDVGSYGYTF,TGTGCCAGCAGCCAATCGGTTACAACCTACGATGTCGGTTCCTATGGCTACACCTTC
few,TRBD1,TRBV7-3,TRBJ1-4,CASSSVRDRGFVEKLFF,TGTGCCAGCAGCTCAGTCCGGGACAGGGGTTTCGTTGAAAAACTGTTTTTT
.,TRBD2,TRBV29-1,TRBJ2-1,CSVERDTSGGGREFF,TGCAGCGTTGAAAGGGACACTAGCGGGGGGGGTCGGGAGTTCTTC
many,TRBD1,TRBV20-1,TRBJ2-7,CSARIPTGVDYEQYF,TGCAGTGCTAGAATCCCGACAGGGGTAGACTACGAGCAGTACTTC
few,TRBD2,TRBV5-6,TRBJ2-1,CASSLVAAGGSSYNEQFF,TGTGCCAGCAGCTTGGTTGCGGCGGGGGGGAGCTCCTACAATGAGCAGTTCTTC
.,.,TRBV5-4,TRBJ2-2,CASSFARGANTGELFF,TGTGCCAGCAGCTTCGCTCGGGGAGCGAACACCGGGGAGCTGTTTTTT
.,TRBD2,TRBV7-3,TRBJ2-1,CASSLGTNSGVNEQFF,TGTGCCAGCAGCTTAGGGACAAATAGCGGGGTCAATGAGCAGTTCTTC